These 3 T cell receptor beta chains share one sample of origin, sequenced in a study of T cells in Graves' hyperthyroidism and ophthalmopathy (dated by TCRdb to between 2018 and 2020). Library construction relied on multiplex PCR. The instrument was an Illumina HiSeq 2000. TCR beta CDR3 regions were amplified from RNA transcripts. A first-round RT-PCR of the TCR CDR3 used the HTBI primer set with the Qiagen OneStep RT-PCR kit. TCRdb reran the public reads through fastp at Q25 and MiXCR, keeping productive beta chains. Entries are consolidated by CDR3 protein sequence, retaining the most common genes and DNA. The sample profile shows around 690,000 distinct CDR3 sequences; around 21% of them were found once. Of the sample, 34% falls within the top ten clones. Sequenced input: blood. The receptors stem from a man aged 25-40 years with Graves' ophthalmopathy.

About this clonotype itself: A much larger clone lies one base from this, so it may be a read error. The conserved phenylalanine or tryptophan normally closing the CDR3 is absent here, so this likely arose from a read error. CDR3 in DNA: TGCAGTGCTAGGATGGCGTTGAACACTGAAGCTTTCTCT. The encoded protein is CSARMALNTEAFS. The rearrangement uses TRBV20-1 and TRBJ1-1; unclear D gene. The CDR3 contains 13 residues. V was cut by 3 bases and J by 0 bases, with 8 bases left in between. Per the germline V gene, CDR1 is DFQATT and CDR2 is SNEGSKA (reference sequence).

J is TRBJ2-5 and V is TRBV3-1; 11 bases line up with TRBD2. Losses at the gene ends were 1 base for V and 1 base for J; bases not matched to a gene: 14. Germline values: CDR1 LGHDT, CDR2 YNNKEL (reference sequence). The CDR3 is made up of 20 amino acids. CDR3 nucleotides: TGTGCCAGCAGCCAAGTATTGGAAGGGCGACTAGCGGGACTCCAAGAGACCCAGTACTTC. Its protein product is CASSQVLEGRLAGLQETQYF.

The DNA for the CDR3 is TGCGCCAGCAGCTCAGGGGTTGGACAGGGCGAGCAGTACTTC. Translation: CASSSGVGQGEQYF. This chain links TRBV5-1 with TRBJ2-7; 8 bases agree with TRBD1. This CDR3 is built from 14 residues. Germline CDR1 is SGHRS and CDR2 is YFSETQ. The ends lost 3 bases at V and 6 bases at J; junction bases unmatched: 8.